This TCR beta chain was identified during a study of T-cell memory formation after mild COVID-19 (dated by TCRdb to the early 2020s). A note on the overall study: TCR sequence clusters from the two donors were found to be largely donor specific. In a couple of donors, T-cell clones that expanded and contracted after mild COVID-19 were tracked by sequencing TCRalpha and TCRbeta repertoires over time. Two young, previously healthy adult volunteers made up the cohort, one male and one female.

The sequencer listed for this sample is Illumina NovaSeq 6000. TCRalpha and TCRbeta cDNA libraries were constructed by 5'RACE with constant-segment primers, with sample barcodes and unique molecular identifiers being introduced. RNA was extracted from every sample with Trizol reagent. Libraries were amplified in two PCR steps, with a second sample barcode and Illumina TruSeq adapters added in the second step. Sequencing of the libraries was done on an Illumina NovaSeq, producing 2 x 150 bp paired-end reads. In the original analysis: Demultiplexing of reads and collapsing into UMI-guided consensus sequences were performed with migec v1.2.7. Using mixcr v2.1.11, the UMI consensuses were aligned to TRA and TRB V and J templates and assembled into clonotypes. A clonotype was counted as expanded or contracted only when both edgeR and NoisET called the clonotype significant, with the noise models trained on biological replicates. edgeR calls used a false discovery rate-adjusted p below 0.01 and a log2 fold-change threshold of 1. PCA with hierarchical clustering of max-normalized trajectories of the 1000 most abundant clonotypes was used as exploratory dynamics analysis. Each responding clone was given a CD4 or CD8 phenotype based on the CD4+ and CD8+ repertoires, which had been sequenced separately. The raw public reads went through TCRdb reprocessing: fastp at Q25, MiXCR clone calling, in-frame beta chains kept. Rows merge per CDR3 protein into single entries with the most common DNA and genes. The V and J calls shown here were made by TCRdb, not taken from the authors' results. The sample yields 400,000 to 450,000 distinct CDR3 sequences; about a sixth were counted once. The top ten constitute 20% to 25% of the sample.

General conclusions and limits of the study: Some responding clones were detected in pre-infection memory, which suggested that pre-existing cross-reactive memory T cells had joined the SARS-CoV-2 response. The second-wave clones that peaked on day 37 were not confirmed to be SARS-CoV-2 specific. From day 15 to 85, contracting clones showed balanced CD4/CD8 phenotypes, whereas a second wave of clones that expanded from day 15 to 37 leaned towards CD4+. Contracting CD4+ clones turned up mainly in the CM and EM memory subsets, whereas EMRA was where CD8+ clones were enriched. Only a couple of mild cases were covered by the study, and larger cohorts that include severe cases with pre-infection samples were considered necessary.

Ficoll-Paque density gradient centrifugation was the method used to isolate PBMCs. This clonotype has just a few counts. This clone's antigen is unknown. No much larger clonotype is one base removed from it; base qualities were not supplied. The CDR3, cysteine through phenylalanine, is 16 amino acids long. The retained sequence is limited to the CDR3, 48 bases, with the frame set at the first base. From V the trimming removes 5 bases and from J it removes 14 bases, while the gene matches leave 16 bases of the junction unaccounted for. The germline V gene gives CDR1 as SGHVS and CDR2 as FQNEAQ. The sample comprised PBMCs or a T cell subset sorted from them (not recorded which). This receptor chain uses TRBV7-8 and TRBJ1-6, with 9 middle bases fitting TRBD1. This TCR was sampled from a man between 18 and 29 years old who had mild COVID-19 (a few samples of this study predate the infection). The sample titles of this study are shuffled in the database, so cell type and time point are left out; the donor was told from shared clones. The sequenced DNA is TGTGCCAGCAGCCCGACGACAGGGGGGTTTATTCAGTCCCTCCACTTT. Its coded protein is CASSPTTGGFIQSLHF.